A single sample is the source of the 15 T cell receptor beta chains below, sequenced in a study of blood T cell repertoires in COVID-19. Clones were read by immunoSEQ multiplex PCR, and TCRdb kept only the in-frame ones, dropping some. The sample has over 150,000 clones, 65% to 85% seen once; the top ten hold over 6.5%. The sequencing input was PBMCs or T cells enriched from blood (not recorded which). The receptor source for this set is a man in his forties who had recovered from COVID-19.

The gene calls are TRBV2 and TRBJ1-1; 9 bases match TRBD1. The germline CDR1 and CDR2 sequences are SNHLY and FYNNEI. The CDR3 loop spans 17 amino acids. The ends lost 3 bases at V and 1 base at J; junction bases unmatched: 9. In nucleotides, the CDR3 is TGTGCCAGCAGTGAGAGTCCGGACAGGGGACCGAACACTGAAGCTTTCTTT. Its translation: CASSESPDRGPNTEAFF.

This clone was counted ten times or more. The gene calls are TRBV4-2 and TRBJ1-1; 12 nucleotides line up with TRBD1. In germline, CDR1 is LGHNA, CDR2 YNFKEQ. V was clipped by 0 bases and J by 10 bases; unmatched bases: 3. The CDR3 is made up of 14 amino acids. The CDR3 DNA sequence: TGTGCCAGCAGCCAAGAAGGGACAGGGGGCCGAGCTTTCTTT. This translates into CASSQEGTGGRAFF.

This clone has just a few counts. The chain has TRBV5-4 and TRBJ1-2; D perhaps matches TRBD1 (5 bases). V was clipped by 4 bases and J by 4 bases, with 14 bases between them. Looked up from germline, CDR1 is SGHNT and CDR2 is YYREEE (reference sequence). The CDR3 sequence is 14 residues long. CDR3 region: CASSGGGPGYGYTF. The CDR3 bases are TGTGCCAGCAGCGGGGGGGGACCCGGCTATGGCTACACCTTC.

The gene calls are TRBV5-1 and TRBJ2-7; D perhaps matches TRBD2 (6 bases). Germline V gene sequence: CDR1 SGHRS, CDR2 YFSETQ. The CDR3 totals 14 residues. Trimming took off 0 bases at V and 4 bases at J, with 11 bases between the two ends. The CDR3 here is CASSLGGALYEQYF. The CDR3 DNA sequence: TGCGCCAGCAGCTTGGGCGGGGCCCTTTACGAGCAGTACTTC.

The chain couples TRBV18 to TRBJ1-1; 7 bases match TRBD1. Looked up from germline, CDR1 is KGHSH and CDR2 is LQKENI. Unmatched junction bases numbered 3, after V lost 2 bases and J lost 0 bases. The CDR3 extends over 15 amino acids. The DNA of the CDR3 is TGTGCCAGCTCACCAGCGGACAGGATGAACACTGAAGCTTTCTTT. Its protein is CASSPADRMNTEAFF.

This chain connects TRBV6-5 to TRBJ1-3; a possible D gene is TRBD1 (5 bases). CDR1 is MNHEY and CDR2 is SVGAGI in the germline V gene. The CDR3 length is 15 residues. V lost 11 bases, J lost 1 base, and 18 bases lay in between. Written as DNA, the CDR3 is TGTGCCGCGGGGGGTAGGGGTTGGTCTGGAAACACCATATATTTT. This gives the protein CAAGGRGWSGNTIYF.

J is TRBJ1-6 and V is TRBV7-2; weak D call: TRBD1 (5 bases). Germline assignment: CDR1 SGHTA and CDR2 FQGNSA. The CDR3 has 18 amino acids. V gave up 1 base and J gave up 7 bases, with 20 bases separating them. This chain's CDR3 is CASSLGLGGAGTNSPLHF. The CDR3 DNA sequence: TGTGCCAGCAGCTTAGGGTTGGGAGGGGCAGGTACAAATTCACCCCTCCACTTT.

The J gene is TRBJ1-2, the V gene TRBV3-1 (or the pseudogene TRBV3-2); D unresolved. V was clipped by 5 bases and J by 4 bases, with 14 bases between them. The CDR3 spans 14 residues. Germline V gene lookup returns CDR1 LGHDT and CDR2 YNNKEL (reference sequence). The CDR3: CASSYHREGYGYTF. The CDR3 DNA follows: TGTGCCAGCAGCTACCACCGGGAGGGCTATGGCTACACCTTC.

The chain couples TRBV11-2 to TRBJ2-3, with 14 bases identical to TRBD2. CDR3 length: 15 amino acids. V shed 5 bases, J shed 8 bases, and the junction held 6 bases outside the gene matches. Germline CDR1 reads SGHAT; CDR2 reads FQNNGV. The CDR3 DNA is TGTGCCAGCAGCACTGTTGGGACTAGCGGGGGTACGCAGTATTTT. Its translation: CASSTVGTSGGTQYF.

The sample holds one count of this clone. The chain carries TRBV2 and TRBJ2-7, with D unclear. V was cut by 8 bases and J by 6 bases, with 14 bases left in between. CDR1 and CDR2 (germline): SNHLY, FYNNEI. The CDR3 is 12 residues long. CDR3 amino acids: CASAVSESEQYF. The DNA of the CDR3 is TGTGCCAGCGCCGTTTCAGAAAGCGAGCAGTACTTC.

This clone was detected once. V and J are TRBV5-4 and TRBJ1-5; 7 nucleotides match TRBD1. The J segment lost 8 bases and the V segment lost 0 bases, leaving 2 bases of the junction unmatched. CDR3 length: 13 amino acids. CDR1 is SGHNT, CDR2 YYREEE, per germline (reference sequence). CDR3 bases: TGTGCCAGCAGCTTGGAGGGGGCCAAGCCCCAGCATTTT. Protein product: CASSLEGAKPQHF.

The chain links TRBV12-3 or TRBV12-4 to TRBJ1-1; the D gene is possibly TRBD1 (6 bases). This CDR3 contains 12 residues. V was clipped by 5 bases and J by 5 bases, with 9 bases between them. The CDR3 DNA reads TGTGCCAGCAGTGGGGGCCCTACTGAAGCTTTCTTT. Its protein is CASSGGPTEAFF.

The CDR3 reads CASSLRAGRGDTQYF. Written as DNA, the CDR3 is TGTGCCAGCAGCTTAAGAGCGGGGCGGGGAGATACGCAGTATTTT. The rearrangement joins TRBV7-3 to TRBJ2-3, with 7 positions matching TRBD2. CDR1 is SGHTA and CDR2 is FQGTGA in the germline V gene. This CDR3 has 15 amino acids. Germline trimming cut 1 base from V and 5 bases from J; bases unmatched to any gene: 6.

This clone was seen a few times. CDR3 coding DNA: TGTGCCAGCTCCCCCCTTGGGGGGGCTCTCCCTAGCGCTTTCTTT. Its protein product is CASSPLGGALPSAFF. The chain links TRBV5-4 to TRBJ1-1; a possible D gene is TRBD1 (6 bases). The germline V gene encodes CDR1 SGHNT and CDR2 YYREEE (reference sequence). The CDR3 runs to 15 residues. The germline V and J ends were trimmed by 7 bases and 11 bases, with 27 bases remaining between them. The variable domain in full, with the rest retrieved from reference TRBV5-4 and TRBJ1-1, is ETGVTQSPTHLIKTRGQQVTLRCSSQSGHNTVSWYQQALGQGPQFIFQYYREEENGRGNFPPRFSGLQFPNYSSELNVNALELDDSALYLCASSPLGGALPSAFFGQGTRLTVV.

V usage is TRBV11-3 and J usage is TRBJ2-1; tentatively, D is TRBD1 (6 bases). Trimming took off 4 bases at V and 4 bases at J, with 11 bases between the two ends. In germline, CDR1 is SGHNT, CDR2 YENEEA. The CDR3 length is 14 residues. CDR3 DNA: TGTGCCAGCAGCTCCGGGACACTATACAATGAGCAGTTCTTC. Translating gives CASSSGTLYNEQFF.